What follows are 30 T cell receptor beta chains derived from one specimen sequenced in a study of beta chain features in type 1 diabetes (dated by TCRdb to between 2018 and 2020). Library preparation was by the immunoSEQ multiplex PCR assay. The entire isolated RNA was reverse transcribed using the High Capacity cDNA Reverse Transcription Kit, and thus expressed TCRB transcripts were sequenced. In its TCRdb copy, this immuneACCESS table keeps in-frame sequences only and misses some clones. Where compared with another copy, unresolved V genes explain less than half of these, and the others have no known cause. In all, the sample holds hundreds of thousands of clones, and around 16% of those were seen once. The biggest ten clones account for around 0.1% of the sample. The specimen was naive CD4+ T cells from blood. Read against the paper, the sample's cell subset or site label means: true naive CD4+ T cells. These receptors all come from a man aged 18-30 years in good health.

This chain joins TRBV10-3 and TRBJ1-4; 7 bases fit TRBD1. CDR3 length: 13 residues. V shed 3 bases, J shed 11 bases, and the junction held 6 bases outside the gene matches. The germline CDR1 and CDR2 sequences are ENHRY and SYGVKD. The CDR3 spells CAISDRQGEKLFF. CDR3 coding DNA: TGTGCCATCAGTGACCGCCAGGGGGAGAAACTGTTTTTT.

About this clone itself: Other DNA sequences in the same sample also yield this CDR3. The chain recombines TRBV6-5 with TRBJ1-1; no clear D. This CDR3 has 13 residues. V dropped 6 bases and J dropped 0 bases, with 8 bases sitting between them. CDR1 MNHEY and CDR2 SVGAGI come from the germline V gene. The CDR3 sequence is CASRPPLNTEAFF. CDR3 coding DNA: TGTGCCAGCAGGCCCCCTTTGAACACTGAAGCTTTCTTT.

J is TRBJ2-5 and V is TRBV11-3; weak D call: TRBD1 (5 bases). The V end lost 5 bases, the J end lost 4 bases, and 11 bases lay between the germline ends. The CDR3 has 13 amino acids. The germline V gene has CDR1 SGHNT and CDR2 YENEEA. In nucleotides, the CDR3 is TGTGCCAGCAGCAATAACCAGGGAGAGACCCAGTACTTC. It codes for CASSNNQGETQYF.

The rearrangement uses TRBV30 and TRBJ1-5; D gene uncertain. This CDR3 has 13 residues. Germline loops: CDR1 GTSNPN, CDR2 SVGIG (reference sequence). Trimming removed 3 bases from V and 7 bases from J, with 13 bases in between. The CDR3 is CAWSGGDEQPQHF. CDR3 DNA sequence: TGTGCCTGGAGCGGAGGCGACGAGCAGCCCCAGCATTTT.

This chain connects TRBV25-1 to TRBJ2-5; D may be TRBD1 (6 bases). CDR1 is MGHDK and CDR2 is SYGVNS in the germline V gene. This CDR3 is built from 17 residues. The V and J ends lost 1 base and 0 bases respectively, with 15 bases between them. The CDR3 bases are TGTGCCAGCAGTGAATCGGGGACAAGAGGCAACCAAGAGACCCAGTACTTC. This codes for CASSESGTRGNQETQYF. The whole variable domain, remainder taken from reference TRBV25-1 and TRBJ2-5, is EADIYQTPRYLVIGTGKKITLECSQTMGHDKMYWYQQDPGMELHLIHYSYGVNSTEKGDLSSESTVSRIRTEHFPLTLESARPSHTSQYLCASSESGTRGNQETQYFGPGTRLLVL.

This clone was observed a few times. This sequence joins TRBV18 and TRBJ2-1, with TRBD2 as a possible D gene (6 bases). V was cut by 3 bases and J by 5 bases, with 8 bases left in between. Germline CDR1 and CDR2: KGHSH and LQKENI. This CDR3 is 13 amino acids long. This CDR3 reads CASSPRLDNEQFF. CDR3 coding DNA: TGTGCCAGCTCACCGCGACTAGACAATGAGCAGTTCTTC.

The rearrangement uses TRBV29-1 and TRBJ2-7; D is possibly TRBD1 (5 bases). The CDR3 is made up of 12 amino acids. V was cut by 6 bases and J by 3 bases, with 12 bases left in between. Per the germline V gene, CDR1 is SQVTM and CDR2 is ANQGSEA. DNA for the CDR3: TGCAGCGTCGCTTATGACAGCTACGAGCAGTACTTC. It specifies CSVAYDSYEQYF.

This clone appeared a few times. The chain joins TRBV12-5 to TRBJ1-2; TRBD1 agrees at 8 bases. V was pared by 0 bases and J by 6 bases, with 9 bases of the junction left unmatched. The CDR3 extends over 16 amino acids. CDR1 is LGHNT and CDR2 is FRNRAP in the germline V gene. CDR3 protein: CASGLVPGRGLDGYTF. CDR3 sequence (DNA): TGTGCTAGTGGTTTGGTACCAGGCAGGGGGCTTGATGGCTACACCTTC.

This clone appeared a few times. The chain has TRBV28 and TRBJ2-7, with 9 bases fitting TRBD1. This CDR3 has 15 amino acids. V was pared by 6 bases and J by 7 bases, with 13 bases of the junction left unmatched. The V gene's germline CDR1 is MDHEN and CDR2 SYDVKM. CDR3 DNA sequence: TGTGCCAGCAGACCCCCCGGGACAGGGTTGCGGGAGCAGTACTTC. Its protein product is CASRPPGTGLREQYF.

This chain joins TRBV10-3 and TRBJ1-2, with D hard to call. Trimming took off 10 bases at V and 4 bases at J, with 16 bases between the two ends. Per the germline V gene, CDR1 is ENHRY and CDR2 is SYGVKD. This CDR3 contains 13 residues. The CDR3 loop is CATSSPPRYGYTF. The CDR3 DNA sequence: TGTGCCACTTCGAGCCCTCCCCGCTATGGCTACACCTTC.

This chain links TRBV9 with TRBJ2-3; D is perhaps TRBD2 (6 bases). V was cut by 0 bases and J by 2 bases, with 7 bases left in between. The germline V gene encodes CDR1 SGDLS and CDR2 YYNGEE. The CDR3 is 14 amino acids. CDR3: CASSVEDYTDTQYF. In nucleotides, the CDR3 is TGTGCCAGCAGCGTAGAGGACTACACAGATACGCAGTATTTT.

As to this clone: The junction departs from the called germline gene at one end, perhaps through a read error. This sample also contains other DNA sequences that code for the same CDR3. The chain couples TRBV7-9 to TRBJ2-3; 9 positions match TRBD2. The CDR3 sequence is 14 residues long. The germline CDR1 and CDR2 sequences are SEHNR and FQNEAQ (reference sequence). The CDR3 coding sequence is TGTGCCAGCAGTTTAGCGGGGGGCACAGATACGCAGTATTTT. This sequence encodes CASSLAGGTDTQYF.

V gene TRBV4-2 combines with J gene TRBJ1-4, with 12 bases that match TRBD1. Germline trimming cut 4 bases from V and 4 bases from J; bases unmatched to any gene: 13. The CDR3 loop spans 19 amino acids. The V gene's germline CDR1 is LGHNA and CDR2 YNFKEQ. In DNA form, the CDR3 reads TGTGCCAGCAGCCCCAGGGGGTGGGACAGGGGGCTCGGTAATGAAAAACTGTTTTTT. Encoded protein: CASSPRGWDRGLGNEKLFF.

The rearrangement joins TRBV7-8 to TRBJ1-1; D unclear. V lost 6 bases to trimming and J lost 0 bases, with 2 bases between them. Germline CDR1 SGHVS, CDR2 FQNEAQ. The CDR3 has 11 residues. Here the CDR3 reads CASRLNTEAFF. The CDR3 DNA follows: TGTGCCAGCAGACTGAACACTGAAGCTTTCTTT. Variable domain in full (rest from reference TRBV7-8 and TRBJ1-1): GAGVSQSPRYKVAKRGQDVALRCDPISGHVSLFWYQQALGQGPEFLTYFQNEAQLDKSGLPSDRFFAERPEGSVSTLKIQRTQQEDSAVYLCASRLNTEAFFGQGTRLTVV.

This clone appeared a few times. The J gene is TRBJ1-2, the V gene TRBV30, with D tentatively TRBD1 (6 bases). V gave up 4 bases and J gave up 7 bases, with 10 bases separating them. The CDR3 has 11 residues. CDR1 is GTSNPN and CDR2 is SVGIG in the germline V gene (reference sequence). The CDR3 sequence: CAWTGAVGYTF. CDR3 sequence (DNA): TGTGCCTGGACGGGGGCCGTTGGCTACACCTTC.

The chain links TRBV7-3 to TRBJ2-7, with a weak D call TRBD1 (6 bases). The CDR3 extends over 13 amino acids. Germline V lookup: CDR1 SGHTA, CDR2 FQGTGA. Deletions cut 0 bases from V and 7 bases from J, with 10 bases between. The CDR3 nucleotides read TGTGCCAGCAGCTTAACGACAGGAAATGAGCAGTACTTC. Translated, it gives CASSLTTGNEQYF.

This clone was counted a few times. A much larger clone differs by one base, so this may be a read error. The chain has TRBV4-2 and TRBJ2-7; D not resolved. The CDR3 has 11 residues. CDR1 and CDR2 from the germline V gene are LGHNA and YNFKEQ. V was shortened by 5 bases and J by 2 bases, with 4 bases between the two germline ends. Here the CDR3 reads CASSLAYEQYF. CDR3 in DNA: TGTGCCAGCAGCTTAGCCTACGAGCAGTACTTC.

J is TRBJ2-1 and V is TRBV28, with TRBD2 matching 9 bases. The CDR3 is 17 amino acids. The junction had 17 bases not matched to a gene; V was cut back by 7 bases and J by 7 bases. Germline assignment: CDR1 MDHEN and CDR2 SYDVKM. CDR3 sequence: CASTPRLAARKGNEQFF. The DNA for the CDR3 is TGTGCCAGCACCCCCAGACTAGCGGCAAGAAAGGGTAATGAGCAGTTCTTC.

The V and J genes are TRBV30 and TRBJ1-1; D remains unclear. Between the trimmed V and J ends, which lost 3 bases and 8 bases, there was a span of 13 bases. Germline V gene sequence: CDR1 GTSNPN, CDR2 SVGIG (reference sequence). This CDR3 spans 12 amino acids. As DNA, the CDR3 is TGTGCCTGGAGGGGCTGGCAGTTAGAAGCTTTCTTT. Translation gives CAWRGWQLEAFF.

The sample holds a few counts of this clone. The genes are TRBV5-6 and TRBJ2-1; D may match TRBD1 or TRBD2 (6 bases each). This CDR3 contains 17 residues. The germline gives CDR1 SGHDT, CDR2 YYEEEE. Trimming removed 4 bases at V and 3 bases at J, with 20 bases between. The CDR3, as DNA: TGTGCCAGCAGCCCGCGGGACAACCTAAGGGGCTACAATGAGCAGTTCTTC. Its translation: CASSPRDNLRGYNEQFF.

There are a few counts of this clone. The chain is built from TRBV4-1 and TRBJ1-2, with 9 bases fitting TRBD1. The CDR3 contains 14 residues. Germline CDR1 reads MGHRA; CDR2 reads YSYEKL. Trimming at V came to 8 bases and at J to 3 bases, leaving 7 bases not matched to a gene. As DNA, the CDR3 is TGCGCCAGCCAGGGGACAGGGAGGGACTATGGCTACACCTTC. Its protein is CASQGTGRDYGYTF.

This clone was found a few times. The rearrangement uses TRBV30 and TRBJ1-4; 7 bases map to TRBD1. The J segment lost 5 bases and the V segment lost 5 bases, leaving 2 bases of the junction unmatched. The CDR3 consists of 12 residues. Germline V gene sequence: CDR1 GTSNPN, CDR2 SVGIG (reference sequence). CDR3 sequence (DNA): TGTGCCTGGCGACAGGGAAATGAAAAACTGTTTTTT. Translating gives CAWRQGNEKLFF.

Here the CDR3 reads CASTSGPVVRGELFF. In nucleotides, the CDR3 is TGTGCCAGCACTTCGGGACCCGTGGTACGGGGGGAGCTGTTTTTT. V and J are TRBV2 and TRBJ2-2; the D gene could be TRBD1 or TRBD2 (5 bases each). Per the germline V gene, CDR1 is SNHLY and CDR2 is FYNNEI. The V end lost 7 bases, the J end lost 8 bases, and 20 bases lay between the germline ends. This CDR3 region has 15 residues.

This clone was counted between two and nine times. The chain links TRBV5-1 to TRBJ2-3, with 7 bases fitting TRBD1. V lost 2 bases to trimming and J lost 5 bases; unmatched junction nucleotides: 11. Germline V gene data show CDR1 as SGHRS and CDR2 as YFSETQ. This CDR3 has 16 residues. Here the CDR3 DNA reads TGCGCCAGCAGCTTTGGATCCGGGACAGCTCGAGATACGCAGTATTTT. Translated: CASSFGSGTARDTQYF.

The chain couples TRBV7-2 to TRBJ2-7, with D perhaps matching TRBD1 (6 bases). The CDR3 is made up of 16 amino acids. The V and J ends lost 5 bases and 0 bases respectively, with 17 bases between them. CDR1 and CDR2 from the germline V gene are SGHTA and FQGNSA. The CDR3 protein is CASSPGGGPSSYEQYF. DNA for the CDR3: TGTGCCAGCAGCCCCGGTGGGGGCCCAAGCTCCTACGAGCAGTACTTC.

A few counts support this clone. V usage is TRBV18 and J usage is TRBJ2-6, with D possibly being TRBD2 (6 bases). Trimming left V 3 bases short and J 1 base short, with 13 bases between. The CDR3 length is 17 residues. Germline V CDR1 and CDR2: KGHSH, LQKENI. DNA of the CDR3: TGTGCCAGCTCACCCGCCGGGACTCTATCTGGGGCCAACGTCCTGACTTTC. Protein product: CASSPAGTLSGANVLTF.

This clone turned up a few times. The chain has TRBV29-1 and TRBJ1-1, with D perhaps matching TRBD1 (5 bases). CDR1 and CDR2 from the germline V gene are SQVTM and ANQGSEA. The CDR3 contains 13 residues. The V and J ends lost 4 bases and 0 bases respectively, with 9 bases between them. The CDR3 sequence is CSVGQRVNTEAFF. The CDR3 coding sequence is TGCAGCGTTGGACAGAGAGTGAACACTGAAGCTTTCTTT. Looking up the rest from reference TRBV29-1 and TRBJ1-1 gives the full variable domain: SAVISQKPSRDICQRGTSLTIQCQVDSQVTMMFWYRQQPGQSLTLIATANQGSEATYESGFVIDKFPISRPNLTFSTLTVSNMSPEDSSIYLCSVGQRVNTEAFFGQGTRLTVV.

DNA for the CDR3: TGTGCCAGCAGTTACTCCCAGGGGGGTGAGCAGTTCTTC. Encoded protein: CASSYSQGGEQFF. The chain is built from TRBV6-6 and TRBJ2-1; tentative D call: TRBD1 (7 bases). Per germline, CDR1 MNHNY and CDR2 SVGAGI (reference sequence). The CDR3 extends over 13 amino acids. Deletions cut 0 bases from V and 9 bases from J, with 9 bases between.

V usage is TRBV6-5 and J usage is TRBJ1-2; TRBD1 matches at 7 bases. The V gene's germline CDR1 is MNHEY and CDR2 SVGAGI. The CDR3 is made up of 15 amino acids. V dropped 0 bases and J dropped 4; count of bases not matched to a gene: 5. As DNA, the CDR3 is TGTGCCAGCAGTTACTCGAGGACAGGACGCTATGGCTACACCTTC. This encodes CASSYSRTGRYGYTF.

This chain's CDR3 is CAWSVSGRGYNQPQHF. DNA of the CDR3: TGTGCCTGGAGTGTATCGGGCAGGGGCTATAATCAGCCCCAGCATTTT. J is TRBJ1-5 and V is TRBV30; maybe TRBD1 (6 bases). The CDR3 has 16 amino acids. The germline V gene encodes CDR1 GTSNPN and CDR2 SVGIG (reference sequence). V was clipped by 0 bases and J by 4 bases, with 16 bases between them. The full variable domain, rest sourced from reference TRBV30 and TRBJ1-5, is SQTIHQWPATLVQPVGSPLSLECTVEGTSNPNLYWYRQAAGRGLQLLFYSVGIGQISSEVPQNLSASRPQDRQFILSSKKLLLSDSGFYLCAWSVSGRGYNQPQHFGDGTRLSIL.